This is a list of T cell receptor beta chains from one sample in a study of blood T cell repertoires in COVID-19. Data came from immunoSEQ multiplex PCR; TCRdb stores just in-frame clones and leaves some out. The table includes hundreds of thousands of clones, 85% to 90% detected once. Sequenced material: peripheral blood. The source of these receptors is a young woman with acute or convalescent COVID-19. CDR3s include the opening cysteine and the closing phenylalanine or tryptophan. D genes are given only for firm matches. Not all rows give a size; the values are once, few, many and, for expanded clones, a class.

size: .
V: TRBV19
J: TRBJ1-2
D: .
length: 14
DNA: TGTGCCACCCTTCTGACAGGCAGGGACTATGGCTACACCTTC
CDR3: CATLLTGRDYGYTF

size: .
V: TRBV2
J: TRBJ1-6
D: .
length: 12
DNA: TGTGCCAGCAGTGGTGACGGGGGACCCCTCCACTTT
CDR3: CASSGDGGPLHF

size: .
V: TRBV7-6
J: TRBJ2-3
D: TRBD2
length: 14
DNA: TGTGCCAGCAGCTTGAGCGGGGCTTCAGATACGCAGTATTTT
CDR3: CASSLSGASDTQYF

size: once
V: TRBV5-1
J: TRBJ1-1
D: .
length: 14
DNA: TGCGCCAGCAGCCCCGGGGGGGGATACACTGAAGCTTTCTTT
CDR3: CASSPGGGYTEAFF

size: .
V: TRBV11-1
J: TRBJ1-1
D: .
length: 12
DNA: TGTGCCAGCAGCTCACAGGGATTTGAAGCTTTCTTT
CDR3: CASSSQGFEAFF

size: .
V: TRBV5-1
J: TRBJ1-6
D: .
length: 13
DNA: TGCGCCAGCAGCTTTATAGGAGAATCACCCCTCCACTTT
CDR3: CASSFIGESPLHF

size: .
V: TRBV3-1/TRBV3-2
J: TRBJ2-1
D: .
length: 14
DNA: TGTGCCAGCAGCCAAGCAATAGACTACAATGAGCAGTTCTTC
CDR3: CASSQAIDYNEQFF

size: .
V: TRBV6-2/TRBV6-3
J: TRBJ2-1
D: .
length: 14
DNA: TGTGCCAGCAGTTATACCCACGGGGGTAATGAGCAGTTCTTC
CDR3: CASSYTHGGNEQFF

size: .
V: TRBV6-5
J: TRBJ2-1
D: .
length: 14
DNA: TGTGCCAGCAACCCTCTAACAGATTACAATGAGCAGTTCTTC
CDR3: CASNPLTDYNEQFF

size: .
V: TRBV6-5
J: TRBJ2-7
D: .
length: 16
DNA: TGTGCCAGCAGTTACACCTCGGGACACGGCACCTACGAGCAGTACTTC
CDR3: CASSYTSGHGTYEQYF

size: .
V: TRBV28
J: TRBJ1-4
D: .
length: 16
DNA: TGTGCCAGCAGTCCCCGGGTAGGGAGGGCTAATGAAAAACTGTTTTTT
CDR3: CASSPRVGRANEKLFF

size: .
V: TRBV20-1
J: TRBJ1-4
D: TRBD1
length: 14
DNA: TGCAGTGCTAGTCTCCGGGACAGGGGTGAAAAACTGTTTTTT
CDR3: CSASLRDRGEKLFF

size: .
V: TRBV4-1
J: TRBJ2-1
D: TRBD1
length: 16
DNA: TGCGCCAGCAGCCAAGACGGACAGGTACCCTACAATGAGCAGTTCTTC
CDR3: CASSQDGQVPYNEQFF

size: .
V: TRBV27
J: TRBJ2-1
D: .
length: 15
DNA: TGTGCCAGCAGTAAGACGGGGGACCTGAATAATGAGCAGTTCTTC
CDR3: CASSKTGDLNNEQFF

size: .
V: TRBV20-1
J: TRBJ1-1
D: .
length: 10
DNA: TGCAGTGGGGTCGGAGTTGAAGCTTTCTTT
CDR3: CSGVGVEAFF

size: .
V: TRBV30
J: TRBJ2-1
D: .
length: 14
DNA: TGTGCCTTTCGCGGCGTGGCTAGTTGGGATGAGCAGTTCTTC
CDR3: CAFRGVASWDEQFF

size: .
V: TRBV3-1/TRBV3-2
J: TRBJ2-1
D: TRBD1
length: 15
DNA: TGTGCCAGCAGACGGCGGGACAGGGTCGACAATGAGCAGTTCTTC
CDR3: CASRRRDRVDNEQFF

size: .
V: TRBV10-2
J: TRBJ1-2
D: .
length: 13
DNA: TGCGCCAGCAGTGAAAGTAGGGGCGATGGCTACACCTTC
CDR3: CASSESRGDGYTF